The clone carrying this T cell receptor beta chain was seen only once. No antigen is known for it. These data belong to a study of T cell responses to AZD1222 COVID-19 vaccine. Repertoires were generated with immunoSEQ multiplex PCR, while TCRdb's copy carries only in-frame clones and drops some. The table shows tens of thousands of clones, with 92% occurring only once. V was cut by 0 bases and J by 4 bases, with 5 bases left in between. The germline CDR1 and CDR2 sequences are SGHTA and FQGTGA. This CDR3 has 13 amino acids. Study-wide points: As reported, nearly half of all spike-specific TCRs target variant regions that are unmutated. It was only after the peak T cell response that any repertoires were sampled.

The rearrangement links TRBV7-3 to TRBJ2-3; no clear D gene. The source material was peripheral blood, sampled on day 0 of AZD1222 vaccination. The clonotype originates from an adult in good health. The CDR3 reads CASSLTSADTQYF. CDR3 in DNA: TGTGCCAGCAGCTTAACGTCGGCAGATACGCAGTATTTT.